The present TCR beta chain was sequenced within a study of cytomegalovirus exposure and HLA in healthy donors. In the study overall: Early released data comprised around 85 million unique TCRs from HLA-typed donors.

The PCR ran on 60 Vbeta and 13 Jbeta primers. Clones were read by immunoSEQ multiplex PCR, and TCRdb kept only the in-frame ones, dropping some. The sample has 130,000 to 150,000 clones; roughly 78% are singletons. Comment on this clone: What it binds is unknown.

Study conclusions and caveats: A later analysis reported that several of the most significant clusters appeared to be linked to common viral pathogens, among them Epstein-Barr virus.

The sample comprised PBMCs. The origin of this receptor is a man aged 25-40 years in good health and CMV-seronegative.

The CDR3 DNA sequence: TGTGCCAGCAGCGCCCGTGTAGCCGCAGGGAATCAGCCCCAGCATTTT. Its protein product is CASSARVAAGNQPQHF. This sequence joins TRBV7-8 and TRBJ1-5, with TRBD1 as a possible D gene (5 bases). The CDR3 consists of 16 residues. V was cut by 5 bases and J by 4 bases, with 18 bases left in between. CDR1 SGHVS and CDR2 FQNEAQ come from the germline V gene.